Below, one T cell receptor beta chain is given with its context. This sample was included in a study of T cells after yellow fever vaccination. Trimming took 5 bases from V and 3 from J; bases not matched to a gene: 4. The germline V gene has CDR1 KGHSH and CDR2 LQKENI. The CDR3 length is 15 residues. MiXCR, run by TCRdb on the 5' RACE reads, gives a single entry per CDR3 protein. This table has about 96,000 distinct CDR3 sequences, 8% to 10% appearing once. Sequenced material: CD8+ T cells not binding an NS4B(214-222) dextramer, sorted from PBMCs, taken roughly 14 days after the first yellow fever vaccination. This clonotype originated in a man younger than 30 who received the YFV17D yellow fever vaccine. The rearrangement joins TRBV18 to TRBJ1-6; 7 nucleotides line up with TRBD1. CDR3: CASSAGTDYNSPLHF. In DNA, the CDR3 is TGTGCCAGCTCAGCGGGGACAGACTATAATTCACCCCTCCACTTT.